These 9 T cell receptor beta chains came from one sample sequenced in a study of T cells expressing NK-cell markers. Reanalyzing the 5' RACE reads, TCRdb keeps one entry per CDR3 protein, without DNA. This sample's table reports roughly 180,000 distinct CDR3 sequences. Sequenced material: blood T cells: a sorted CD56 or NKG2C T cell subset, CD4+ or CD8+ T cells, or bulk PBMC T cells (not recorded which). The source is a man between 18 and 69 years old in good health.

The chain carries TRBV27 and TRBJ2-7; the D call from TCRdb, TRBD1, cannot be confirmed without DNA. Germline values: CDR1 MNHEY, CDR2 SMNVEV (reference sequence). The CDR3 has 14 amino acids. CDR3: CASSRNREMYEQYF.

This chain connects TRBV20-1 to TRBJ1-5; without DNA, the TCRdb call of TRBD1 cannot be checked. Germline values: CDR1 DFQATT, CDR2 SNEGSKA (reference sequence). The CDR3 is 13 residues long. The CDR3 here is CSAEDSLNQPQHF.

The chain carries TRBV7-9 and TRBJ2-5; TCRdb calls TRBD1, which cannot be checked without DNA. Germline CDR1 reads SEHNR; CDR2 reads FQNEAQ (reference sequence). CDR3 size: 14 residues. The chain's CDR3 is CASIVDSFQETQYF.

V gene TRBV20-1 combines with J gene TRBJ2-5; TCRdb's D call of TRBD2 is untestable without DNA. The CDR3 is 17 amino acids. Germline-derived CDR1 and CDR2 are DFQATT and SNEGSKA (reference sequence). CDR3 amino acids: CSARDPRAPTSWETQYF.

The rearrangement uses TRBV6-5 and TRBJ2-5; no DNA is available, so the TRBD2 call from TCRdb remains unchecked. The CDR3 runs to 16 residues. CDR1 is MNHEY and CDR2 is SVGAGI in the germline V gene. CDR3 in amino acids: CASSSQAGGLGETQYF.

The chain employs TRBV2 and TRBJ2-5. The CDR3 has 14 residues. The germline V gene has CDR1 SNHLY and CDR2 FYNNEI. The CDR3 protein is CASSGITPLETQYF.

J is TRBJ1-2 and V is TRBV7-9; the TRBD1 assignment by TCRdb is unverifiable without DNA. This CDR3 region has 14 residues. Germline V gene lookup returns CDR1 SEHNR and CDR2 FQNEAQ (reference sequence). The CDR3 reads CASSLSGTPFGYTF.

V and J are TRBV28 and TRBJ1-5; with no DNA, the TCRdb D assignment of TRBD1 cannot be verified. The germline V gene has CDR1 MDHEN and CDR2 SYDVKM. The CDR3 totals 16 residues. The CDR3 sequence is CASATGGSWSNQPQHF.

The CDR3: CASSQEGRMVSSYNEQFF. V and J are TRBV3-1 and TRBJ2-1. The CDR3 totals 18 residues. CDR1 and CDR2 (germline): LGHDT, YNNKEL (reference sequence).